The 21 T cell receptor beta chains reported below all come from one sample, sequenced in a study of cytomegalovirus exposure and HLA in healthy donors (dated by TCRdb to 2016 to 2017). The library relied on the immunoSEQ multiplex PCR assay. A mixture of 60 forward primers for TCR Vbeta segments and 13 reverse primers for TCR Jbeta segments was used in the multiplex PCR. This immuneACCESS table, as held by TCRdb, lists in-frame sequences with V and J called but not all clones. Of the missing ones, under half trace to an unresolved V gene in checked studies; the others have no known cause. Here the sample has some 180,000 clones; about 80% occur a single time. The ten largest account for about 1.9% of the sample. Sequences were obtained from PBMCs. Receptors were obtained from a man in his thirties or forties in good health and CMV-seronegative.

The chain combines TRBV7-9 with TRBJ2-5, with a weak D call TRBD1 (5 bases). The CDR3 covers 15 residues. The germline V gene encodes CDR1 SEHNR and CDR2 FQNEAQ (reference sequence). The V end was cut by 5 bases, the J end by 1 base, with 14 bases between. The CDR3 DNA reads as TGTGCCAGCAGCCCCCATTCAGGGTCCCAAGAGACCCAGTACTTC. Translated, it gives CASSPHSGSQETQYF. The whole variable domain, remainder taken from reference TRBV7-9 and TRBJ2-5, is DTGVSQNPRHKITKRGQNVTFRCDPISEHNRLYWYRQTLGQGPEFLTYFQNEAQLEKSRLLSDRFSAERPKGSFSTLEIQRTEQGDSAMYLCASSPHSGSQETQYFGPGTRLLVL.

In the case of this clone: One junction end disagrees with the germline gene, perhaps due to a read error. V usage is TRBV30 and J usage is TRBJ1-2; no clear D gene. The germline gives CDR1 GTSNPN, CDR2 SVGIG (reference sequence). The CDR3 extends over 11 amino acids. The CDR3 here is CARRLNYGYTF. The CDR3, as DNA: TGTGCCCGGAGACTGAACTATGGCTACACCTTC.

The V call is TRBV4-2, the J call TRBJ2-1; D not resolved. Germline V gene lookup returns CDR1 LGHNA and CDR2 YNFKEQ. V shed 4 bases and J shed 8 bases, with 18 bases lying between them. This CDR3 has 15 amino acids. The CDR3 sequence is CASSRETHKSDEQFF. CDR3 bases: TGTGCCAGCAGCCGCGAAACCCACAAGAGCGATGAGCAGTTCTTC.

The chain recombines TRBV13 with TRBJ1-4, with TRBD1 as a possible D gene (6 bases). CDR3 size: 13 residues. Per the germline V gene, CDR1 is PRHDT and CDR2 is FYEKMQ (reference sequence). The V end was cut by 7 bases, the J end by 8 bases, with 14 bases between. CDR3 bases: TGTGCCAGCACACAGGGACACGAGGAAAAACTGTTTTTT. It encodes CASTQGHEEKLFF.

V gene TRBV2 combines with J gene TRBJ2-3; 11 bases align to TRBD2. The ends lost 7 bases at V and 10 bases at J; junction bases unmatched: 19. The CDR3 runs to 17 residues. CDR1 and CDR2 (germline): SNHLY, FYNNEI. CDR3 sequence (DNA): TGTGCCAGCATCCAAATACCGGGACTAGCGGAATGGGATGCGCAGTATTTT. As protein: CASIQIPGLAEWDAQYF. Full variable domain (outside the CDR3, taken from reference TRBV2 and TRBJ2-3): EPEVTQTPSHQVTQMGQEVILRCVPISNHLYFYWYRQILGQKVEFLVSFYNNEISEKSEIFDDQFSVERPDGSNFTLKIRSTKLEDSAMYFCASIQIPGLAEWDAQYFGPGTRLTVL.

This chain connects TRBV6-5 to TRBJ1-2; 9 bases are a match to TRBD1. Unmatched junction bases numbered 4, after V lost 2 bases and J lost 9 bases. The CDR3 is 13 amino acids. The V gene's germline CDR1 is MNHEY and CDR2 SVGAGI. The CDR3 loop reads CASSYTDRGRYTF. CDR3 nucleotide sequence: TGTGCCAGCAGTTACACGGACAGGGGACGCTACACCTTC.

V gene TRBV6-4 combines with J gene TRBJ1-5; no definite D call. Germline V CDR1 and CDR2: MRHNA, SNTAGT. This CDR3 region has 14 residues. The V end was cut by 2 bases, the J end by 0 bases, with 5 bases between. DNA for the CDR3: TGTGCCAGCAGTGACAGCTATAGCAATCAGCCCCAGCATTTT. This translates into CASSDSYSNQPQHF.

The chain uses TRBV19 and TRBJ1-2; D is perhaps TRBD1 (6 bases). The length of the CDR3 is 14 residues. From germline, CDR1 is LNHDA and CDR2 SQIVND (reference sequence). V lost 8 bases and J 1 base, leaving 14 bases between the germline ends. This CDR3 reads CASVGNRVNYGYTF. The CDR3 DNA reads TGTGCCAGTGTGGGGAACAGGGTTAACTATGGCTACACCTTC.

The chain joins TRBV10-3 to TRBJ2-7, with 8 bases aligning to TRBD1. The ends lost 11 bases at V and 7 bases at J; junction bases unmatched: 13. Germline V gene lookup returns CDR1 ENHRY and CDR2 SYGVKD. CDR3 size: 13 residues. CDR3 nucleotides: TGTGCCTCTGACAGGGGATCCTCTCGGGAGCAGTACTTC. The encoded protein is CASDRGSSREQYF.

This chain uses TRBV7-2 with TRBJ2-5; D is uncertain. The CDR3 consists of 12 residues. The V end was cut by 2 bases, the J end by 2 bases, with 3 bases between. Germline V gene lookup returns CDR1 SGHTA and CDR2 FQGNSA. Here the CDR3 DNA reads TGTGCCAGCAGCTTACTACAAGAGACCCAGTACTTC. This encodes CASSLLQETQYF.

The chain joins TRBV18 to TRBJ2-7; TRBD2 is a possible D gene (6 bases). CDR3 length equals 14 residues. CDR1 is KGHSH, CDR2 LQKENI, per germline. V was shortened by 4 bases and J by 0 bases, with 10 bases between the two germline ends. This CDR3 reads CASSQAGASYEQYF. The CDR3 nucleotides read TGTGCCAGCTCACAAGCGGGTGCCTCCTACGAGCAGTACTTC. The full variable domain, in which reference TRBV18 and TRBJ2-7 provide the parts outside the CDR3, is NAGVMQNPRHLVRRRGQEARLRCSPMKGHSHVYWYRQLPEEGLKFMVYLQKENIIDESGMPKERFSAEFPKEGPSILRIQQVVRGDSAAYFCASSQAGASYEQYFGPGTRLTVT.

This chain connects TRBV7-3 to TRBJ2-1; D is possibly TRBD1 (5 bases). Deletions cut 3 bases from V and 1 base from J, with 10 bases between. The CDR3 has 15 amino acids. The germline CDR1 and CDR2 sequences are SGHTA and FQGTGA. The chain's CDR3 is CASSFQGRSYNEQFF. The CDR3 DNA reads as TGTGCCAGCAGCTTTCAGGGAAGGTCCTACAATGAGCAGTTCTTC.

This clone was detected only once. V gene TRBV2 combines with J gene TRBJ2-6; perhaps TRBD2 as D (5 bases). The CDR3 is 14 amino acids. V lost 4 bases and J lost 4, with 8 bases in between. Germline loops: CDR1 SNHLY, CDR2 FYNNEI. CDR3 nucleotides: TGTGCCAGCAGTGTGCGGGTCGGGGCCAACGTCCTGACTTTC. Translation: CASSVRVGANVLTF.

The rearrangement joins TRBV5-6 to TRBJ2-5, with 12 bases that match TRBD2. The CDR3 extends over 17 amino acids. Germline V CDR1 and CDR2: SGHDT, YYEEEE. V trimming: 1 base; J trimming: 4 bases; junction bases outside the gene matches: 8. The CDR3 DNA sequence: TGTGCCAGCAGCTTGATCGGGCTAGCGGGAGGGCGAGAGACCCAGTACTTC. Translated: CASSLIGLAGGRETQYF.

The chain recombines TRBV10-3 with TRBJ1-1; TRBD1 matches 9 bases. The germline gives CDR1 ENHRY, CDR2 SYGVKD. The trim removed 3 bases at V and 4 bases at J, leaving 6 bases unmatched. This CDR3 spans 15 amino acids. This chain's CDR3 is CAISDPQGAGTEAFF. CDR3 DNA sequence: TGTGCCATCAGTGACCCACAGGGGGCAGGCACTGAAGCTTTCTTT.

The gene calls are TRBV5-1 and TRBJ2-1; unclear D gene. The V gene's germline CDR1 is SGHRS and CDR2 YFSETQ. CDR3 length equals 12 residues. V was trimmed by 0 bases and J by 8 bases, leaving 6 bases between them. This chain's CDR3 is CASSLEGDEQFF. The CDR3 DNA reads TGCGCCAGCAGCTTGGAAGGAGATGAGCAGTTCTTC.

The chain joins TRBV2 to TRBJ1-1; 11 nucleotides align to TRBD1. J lost 12 bases, V lost 10 bases, and 10 bases had no gene match. Germline V gene lookup returns CDR1 SNHLY and CDR2 FYNNEI. The CDR3 totals 12 residues. DNA for the CDR3: TGTGCCACCCTGGGGACAGGGGGGCGATCTTTCTTT. Translated, it gives CATLGTGGRSFF.

The gene calls are TRBV7-2 and TRBJ2-5; 7 bases match TRBD1. The V gene end was trimmed by 5 bases and the J gene end by 1 base; junction bases not matched to a gene: 4. The CDR3 contains 14 residues. Germline-derived CDR1 and CDR2 are SGHTA and FQGNSA. CDR3 in amino acids: CASSPGQRQETQYF. DNA of the CDR3: TGTGCCAGCAGCCCGGGACAGCGCCAAGAGACCCAGTACTTC.

The chain is built from TRBV29-1 and TRBJ1-2, with TRBD1 matching over 7 bases. CDR3 length: 14 amino acids. Germline V gives CDR1 SQVTM, CDR2 ANQGSEA. V trimming: 4 bases; J trimming: 5 bases; junction bases outside the gene matches: 10. For the CDR3, the DNA is TGCAGCGTTGGGGAGACGGGACAGATATATGGCTACACCTTC. Protein product: CSVGETGQIYGYTF.

The chain has TRBV7-3 and TRBJ1-2, with 12 bases fitting TRBD1. CDR3 length: 14 residues. Per germline, CDR1 SGHTA and CDR2 FQGTGA. The ends lost 5 bases at V and 7 bases at J; junction bases unmatched: 5. As DNA, the CDR3 is TGTGCCAGCAGCGAAGGGACAGGGGGCTCTGGCTACACCTTC. It translates to CASSEGTGGSGYTF.

This chain links TRBV2 with TRBJ2-3; TRBD1 is a possible D gene (6 bases). The V gene's germline CDR1 is SNHLY and CDR2 FYNNEI. The CDR3 contains 14 residues. Trimming cost V 6 bases and J 2 bases, with 12 bases left between them. The DNA of the CDR3 is TGTGCCAGCAGATGGACAGAGCACACAGATACGCAGTATTTT. Translated: CASRWTEHTDTQYF.